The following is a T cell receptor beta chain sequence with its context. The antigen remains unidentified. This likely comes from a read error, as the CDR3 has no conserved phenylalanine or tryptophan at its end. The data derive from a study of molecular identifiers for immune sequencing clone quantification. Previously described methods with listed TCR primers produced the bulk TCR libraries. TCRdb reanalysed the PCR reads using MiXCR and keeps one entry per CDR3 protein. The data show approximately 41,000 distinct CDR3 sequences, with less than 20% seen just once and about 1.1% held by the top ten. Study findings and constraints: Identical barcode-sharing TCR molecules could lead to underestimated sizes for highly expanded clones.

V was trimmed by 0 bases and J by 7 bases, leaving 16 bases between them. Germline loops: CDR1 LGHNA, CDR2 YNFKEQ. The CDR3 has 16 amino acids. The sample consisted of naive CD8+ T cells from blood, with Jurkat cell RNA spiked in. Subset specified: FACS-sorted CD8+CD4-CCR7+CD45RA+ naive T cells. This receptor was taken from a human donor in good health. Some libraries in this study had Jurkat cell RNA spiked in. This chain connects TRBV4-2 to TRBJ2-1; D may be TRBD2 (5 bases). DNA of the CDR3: TGTGCCAGCAGCCAAGAGGGAGTCGTTGGCCTAAATGAGCAGTTCTCC. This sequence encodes CASSQEGVVGLNEQFS.